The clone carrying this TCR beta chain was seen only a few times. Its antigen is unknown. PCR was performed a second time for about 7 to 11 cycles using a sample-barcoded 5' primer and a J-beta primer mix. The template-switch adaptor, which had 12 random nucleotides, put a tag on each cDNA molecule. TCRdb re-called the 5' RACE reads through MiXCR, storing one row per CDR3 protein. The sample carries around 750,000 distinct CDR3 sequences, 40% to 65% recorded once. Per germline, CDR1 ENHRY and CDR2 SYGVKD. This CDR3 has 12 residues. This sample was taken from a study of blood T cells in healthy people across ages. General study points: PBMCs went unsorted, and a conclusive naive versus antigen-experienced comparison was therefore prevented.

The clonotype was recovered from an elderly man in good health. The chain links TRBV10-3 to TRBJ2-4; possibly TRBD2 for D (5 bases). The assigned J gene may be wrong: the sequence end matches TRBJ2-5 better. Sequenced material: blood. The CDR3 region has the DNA TGTGCCATCAGTCCGGAGGTGGGGACCCAGTACTTC. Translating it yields CAISPEVGTQYF.